The table lists the clone carrying this T cell receptor beta chain with many counts. What it binds is not known. Germline loops: CDR1 SGHRS, CDR2 YFSETQ. J lost 7 bases, V lost 0 bases, and 2 bases had no gene match. This CDR3 spans 15 amino acids. Each diagnosis drew on symptoms, thyroxine, TRAb, thyroid ultrasound and orbital computed tomography findings. These data originate in a study of T cells in Graves' hyperthyroidism and ophthalmopathy. Amplification of TCR beta CDR3 regions was performed using RNA transcripts as template. A first-round RT-PCR of the TCR CDR3 used the HTBI primer set. One entry per CDR3 protein, called by TCRdb with MiXCR from the multiplex PCR reads. The sample has roughly 500,000 distinct CDR3 sequences, about 43% seen once; the top ten hold around 20%. Study-wide findings and caveats: Model output signaled ophthalmopathy a median about 6.3 months ahead of onset. Most clonotypes expanded in the thyroid (above 0.001) were also present in blood.

The gene calls are TRBV5-1 and TRBJ2-2; 11 bases match TRBD2. Input material: peripheral blood or thyroid tissue (not recorded which). The sequence came from an adult woman with Graves' disease, either hyperthyroidism or ophthalmopathy (not recorded which). Here the CDR3 reads CASSLGLAGLGELFF. CDR3 DNA: TGCGCCAGCAGCTTGGGACTAGCGGGACTCGGGGAGCTGTTTTTT.